This entry describes one T cell receptor (beta chain). Its target is unknown. Sequencing used immunoSEQ multiplex PCR; TCRdb keeps in-frame clones, though not all of them. The data hold around 400,000 clones, with 80% to 95% observed a single time. This specimen comes from a study of Ad26.COV2.S vaccination and SARS-CoV-2 variants. In the study overall: Ad26.COV2.S arm of COV1001 included the donor. Each vaccinee took Ad26.COV2.S intramuscularly, once or twice 56 days apart. Study results and limitations: Comparability of non-spike TCR breadth was observed across vaccine and placebo recipients.

Sample treatment: 19 received Ad26.COV2.S at low or high dose, single or two shots; about 5 received placebo; per-sample allocation not given. Sampling took place 63 days after the first vaccine or placebo injection. Per germline, CDR1 SQVTM and CDR2 ANQGSEA. The length of the CDR3 is 16 residues. The germline V and J ends were trimmed by 0 bases and 6 bases, with 19 bases remaining between them. Sample: peripheral blood, taken in a trial of Ad26.COV2.S vaccine versus placebo. This chain links TRBV29-1 with TRBJ2-3; D is undetermined. The source of this sequence is a person between 18 and 59 years old who received the Ad26.COV2.S COVID-19 vaccine or a placebo. The CDR3 spells CSVEETRFLNADTQYF. For the CDR3, the DNA is TGCAGCGTTGAAGAAACTCGCTTCCTAAACGCGGATACGCAGTATTTT.